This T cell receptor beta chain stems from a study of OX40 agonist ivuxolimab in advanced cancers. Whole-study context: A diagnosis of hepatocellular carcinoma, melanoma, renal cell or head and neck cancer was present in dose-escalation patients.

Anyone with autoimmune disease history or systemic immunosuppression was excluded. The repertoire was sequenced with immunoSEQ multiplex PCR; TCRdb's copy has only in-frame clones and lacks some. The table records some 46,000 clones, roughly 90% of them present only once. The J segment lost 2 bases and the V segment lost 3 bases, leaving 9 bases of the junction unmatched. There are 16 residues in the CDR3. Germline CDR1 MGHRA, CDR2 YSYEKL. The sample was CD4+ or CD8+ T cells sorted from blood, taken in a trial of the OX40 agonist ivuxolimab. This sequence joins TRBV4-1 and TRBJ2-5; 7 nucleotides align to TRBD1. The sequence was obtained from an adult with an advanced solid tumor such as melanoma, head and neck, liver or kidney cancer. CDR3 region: CASSHNWGQLQETQYF. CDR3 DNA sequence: TGCGCCAGCAGCCATAACTGGGGACAGCTTCAAGAGACCCAGTACTTC.